Presented here are 27 T cell receptor beta chains from one specimen sequenced in a study of identical twins. TCRdb used MiXCR to reprocess the 5' RACE reads, holding one entry per CDR3 protein. The sample records roughly 260,000 distinct CDR3 sequences, roughly 7.5% being singletons. These data were also reused for a study on yellow fever vaccine responses in identical twins.

Material for sequencing was CD8+ T cells sorted from blood. Receptors were obtained from a woman under 30 in good health.

This clonotype occurred a few times. The chain has TRBV6-1 and TRBJ2-2; a possible D gene is TRBD1 (5 bases). V was shortened by 7 bases and J by 5 bases, with 11 bases between the two germline ends. This CDR3 has 13 amino acids. CDR1 is MNHNS and CDR2 is SASEGT in the germline V gene. CDR3 residues: CASNTGTTGELFF. The DNA for the CDR3 is TGTGCCAGCAACACAGGAACTACCGGGGAGCTGTTTTTT.

There are many counts of this clonotype. The chain links TRBV12-3 or TRBV12-4 to TRBJ2-1, with D possibly TRBD2 on 6 matching bases. The CDR3 has 16 residues. The V gene lost 6 bases and the J gene lost 1 base, with 16 bases spanning the gap. Here the CDR3 reads CASSFGTLGSYNEQFF. The CDR3 DNA is TGTGCCAGCAGCTTTGGGACTTTAGGATCCTACAATGAGCAGTTCTTC.

This clonotype was recorded at least ten times. The chain has TRBV6-5 and TRBJ2-4; either TRBD1 or TRBD2 may fit D (5 bases each). CDR3 length: 16 amino acids. Looked up from germline, CDR1 is MNHEY and CDR2 is SVGAGI. V lost 2 bases to trimming and J lost 1 base, with 12 bases between them. The CDR3 here is CASSYGFEGAKNIQYF. The DNA of the CDR3 is TGTGCCAGCAGTTACGGGTTTGAGGGGGCCAAAAACATTCAGTACTTC.

The chain carries TRBV20-1 and TRBJ2-3, with 8 positions matching TRBD1. This CDR3 is built from 16 residues. V was clipped by 0 bases and J by 4 bases; unmatched bases: 9. The germline CDR1 and CDR2 sequences are DFQATT and SNEGSKA (reference sequence). CDR3 sequence reads: CSARDEQGDGSDTQYF. CDR3 in DNA: TGCAGTGCTAGAGATGAACAGGGGGACGGGTCAGATACGCAGTATTTT.

The chain joins TRBV6-1 to TRBJ2-5; TRBD1 is a possible D gene (6 bases). The CDR3 loop spans 13 amino acids. V was clipped by 6 bases and J by 2 bases, with 10 bases between them. Germline V gene data show CDR1 as MNHNS and CDR2 as SASEGT. DNA for the CDR3: TGTGCCAGCAGAAATGGACAGCAAGAGACCCAGTACTTC. It is translated as CASRNGQQETQYF.

This clonotype was found a few times. V and J are TRBV7-8 and TRBJ1-2; D gene unclear. Germline assignment: CDR1 SGHVS and CDR2 FQNEAQ. Trimming cost V 3 bases and J 4 bases, with 9 bases left between them. The CDR3 is 13 residues long. CDR3 DNA: TGTGCCAGCAGCTTTGGGTCGGGCTATGGCTACACCTTC. It translates to CASSFGSGYGYTF.

A few counts support this clonotype. The V call is TRBV20-1, the J call TRBJ2-5, with a possible D match to TRBD2 (6 bases). The V gene lost 6 bases and the J gene lost 0 bases, with 14 bases spanning the gap. This CDR3 is 14 amino acids long. The V gene's germline CDR1 is DFQATT and CDR2 SNEGSKA (reference sequence). The CDR3 region has the DNA TGCAGTGCGGTTAGCGGAGAGTACCAAGAGACCCAGTACTTC. This translates into CSAVSGEYQETQYF.

The chain has TRBV27 and TRBJ2-7; TRBD2 aligns across 10 bases. In germline, CDR1 is MNHEY, CDR2 SMNVEV (reference sequence). The V and J ends lost 6 bases and 6 bases, in that order; junction bases with no gene match: 8. CDR3 length equals 14 residues. CDR3 nucleotide sequence: TGTGCCAGCAGACCGGGACTAGCGCCGGGCGAGCAGTACTTC. It yields the protein CASRPGLAPGEQYF.

This clonotype was observed a handful of times. The J gene is TRBJ1-4, the V gene TRBV5-1; D perhaps matches TRBD1 (6 bases). The CDR3 covers 15 residues. CDR1 is SGHRS and CDR2 is YFSETQ in the germline V gene. V lost 0 bases to trimming and J lost 0 bases, with 6 bases between them. Written as DNA, the CDR3 is TGCGCCAGCAGCTTGGAGGGGGCAACTAATGAAAAACTGTTTTTT. Translation gives CASSLEGATNEKLFF. The variable domain in full, completed from reference TRBV5-1 and TRBJ1-4, reads KAGVTQTPRYLIKTRGQQVTLSCSPISGHRSVSWYQQTPGQGLQFLFEYFSETQRNKGNFPGRFSGRQFSNSRSEMNVSTLELGDSALYLCASSLEGATNEKLFFGSGTQLSVL.

This clonotype was picked up many times. V gene TRBV27 combines with J gene TRBJ1-1, with D unclear. The CDR3 sequence is 14 residues long. Trimming stripped 1 base from V and 5 bases from J, with 11 bases between. CDR1 MNHEY and CDR2 SMNVEV come from the germline V gene (reference sequence). This CDR3 reads CASSLFPLGTEAFF. The CDR3 DNA is TGTGCCAGCAGTTTATTCCCGTTGGGTACTGAAGCTTTCTTT.

This clonotype was picked up many times. The CDR3 nucleotides are TGTGCCAGCAGTGATGGTGGGACAGGGACTACCGGGGAGCTGTTTTTT. Its protein product is CASSDGGTGTTGELFF. The J gene is TRBJ2-2, the V gene TRBV2; 9 nucleotides agree with TRBD1. Per the germline V gene, CDR1 is SNHLY and CDR2 is FYNNEI. V shed 3 bases and J 5 bases; nucleotides not matched to a gene: 7. This CDR3 has 16 residues. The full variable domain, completed using reference TRBV2 and TRBJ2-2, is EPEVTQTPSHQVTQMGQEVILRCVPISNHLYFYWYRQILGQKVEFLVSFYNNEISEKSEIFDDQFSVERPDGSNFTLKIRSTKLEDSAMYFCASSDGGTGTTGELFFGEGSRLTVL.

J is TRBJ2-1 and V is TRBV6-1, with D possibly matching TRBD2 (5 bases). V was cut by 10 bases and J by 1 base, with 5 bases left in between. The CDR3 runs 11 residues. CDR1 is MNHNS, CDR2 SASEGT, per germline. The CDR3 bases are TGTGCCACGGGGTCCTACAATGAGCAGTTCTTC. The encoded protein is CATGSYNEQFF.

This clonotype turned up a few times. V is TRBV20-1 and J is TRBJ2-5; possible D gene TRBD2, 5 bases. Germline V lookup: CDR1 DFQATT, CDR2 SNEGSKA (reference sequence). Trimming left V 0 bases short and J 4 bases short, with 12 bases between. This CDR3 region has 14 residues. The CDR3 nucleotides are TGCAGTGCTAGAGATGGGCTAGCTACAGAGACCCAGTACTTC. Translation gives CSARDGLATETQYF.

This clonotype was observed a handful of times. The chain uses TRBV13 and TRBJ2-1; D remains unclear. The germline V gene has CDR1 PRHDT and CDR2 FYEKMQ (reference sequence). The CDR3 extends over 17 amino acids. V shed 0 bases and J shed 0 bases, with 12 bases lying between them. CDR3 loop: CASSLGLSQSSYNEQFF. CDR3 in DNA: TGTGCCAGCAGCTTAGGCCTTTCCCAGAGCTCCTACAATGAGCAGTTCTTC.

The rearrangement uses TRBV10-3 and TRBJ2-2, with TRBD2 matching 7 bases. Losses at the gene ends were 1 base for V and 5 bases for J; bases not matched to a gene: 10. Germline V CDR1 and CDR2: ENHRY, SYGVKD. The CDR3 loop spans 17 amino acids. The CDR3 region has the DNA TGTGCCATCAGTGAGTTTTCTTTAGCGGGCCATACCGGGGAGCTGTTTTTT. Translation gives CAISEFSLAGHTGELFF.

This clonotype was counted a few times. J is TRBJ2-7 and V is TRBV18; D is possibly TRBD2 (6 bases). V gave up 6 bases and J gave up 5 bases, with 20 bases separating them. CDR3 length: 15 amino acids. Germline V gene sequence: CDR1 KGHSH, CDR2 LQKENI. The CDR3 bases are TGTGCCAGCTCCCTCCGAGGGCTAGCGTGGGACGAGCAGTACTTC. Amino acid sequence: CASSLRGLAWDEQYF.

V is TRBV5-6 and J is TRBJ2-7; D is ambiguous. This CDR3 has 14 amino acids. The V end was cut by 2 bases, the J end by 0 bases, with 9 bases between. Looked up from germline, CDR1 is SGHDT and CDR2 is YYEEEE. The CDR3 sequence: CASSLGLFSYEQYV. The CDR3 DNA follows: TGTGCCAGCAGCTTAGGTTTGTTCTCCTACGAGCAGTACGTC.

This clonotype was recorded many times. This chain connects TRBV12-3 or TRBV12-4 to TRBJ2-3, with a possible D match to TRBD2 (5 bases). This CDR3 is built from 15 residues. V lost 5 bases and J lost 2, with 14 bases in between. This CDR3 reads CASSKGQRFTDTQYF. Written as DNA, the CDR3 is TGTGCCAGCAGTAAGGGCCAGCGGTTCACAGATACGCAGTATTTT.

There are a few counts of this clonotype. The chain employs TRBV6-4 and TRBJ2-3, with D perhaps TRBD2 (5 bases). V dropped 4 bases and J dropped 0 bases, with 11 bases sitting between them. Per the germline V gene, CDR1 is MRHNA and CDR2 is SNTAGT. This CDR3 region has 15 residues. In nucleotides, the CDR3 is TGTGCCAGCAGTGGCGAGGGCGGGAGCACAGATACGCAGTATTTT. Amino acids: CASSGEGGSTDTQYF.

J is TRBJ2-5 and V is TRBV20-1; TRBD2 agrees at 15 bases. J was trimmed by 5 bases and V by 0 bases; bases with no gene match: 10. The CDR3 spans 18 residues. Germline V gene sequence: CDR1 DFQATT, CDR2 SNEGSKA (reference sequence). As DNA, the CDR3 is TGCAGTGCTAGAGAACCTCGGACTAGCGGGGGGGACTGGGAGACCCAGTACTTC. Protein product: CSAREPRTSGGDWETQYF.

V and J are TRBV5-1 and TRBJ2-1; no clear D. V lost 4 bases, J lost 3 bases, and 20 bases lay in between. CDR3 length equals 17 residues. Germline assignment: CDR1 SGHRS and CDR2 YFSETQ. CDR3 bases: TGCGCCAGCAGCGACGTTATGACTCAGGCGATCTACAATGAGCAGTTCTTC. It specifies CASSDVMTQAIYNEQFF.

This clonotype was found many times. This chain joins TRBV2 and TRBJ1-4; D gene uncertain. The V and J ends lost 7 bases and 1 base respectively, with 13 bases between them. The V gene's germline CDR1 is SNHLY and CDR2 FYNNEI. The CDR3 totals 15 residues. CDR3 sequence: CASKSDSRTNEKLFF. DNA for the CDR3: TGTGCCAGCAAGTCGGATTCTAGAACTAATGAAAAACTGTTTTTT.

This clonotype was recorded at least ten times. This rearrangement joins TRBV10-3 to TRBJ2-2; no reliable D call. The CDR3 is 14 amino acids. V was trimmed by 2 bases and J by 6 bases, leaving 10 bases between them. CDR1 is ENHRY and CDR2 is SYGVKD in the germline V gene. CDR3 sequence reads: CAISETGGPGELFF. The CDR3, as DNA: TGTGCCATCAGTGAGACCGGTGGGCCCGGGGAGCTGTTTTTT.

The chain carries TRBV4-1 and TRBJ1-1; 8 positions match TRBD1. This CDR3 has 15 amino acids. The V segment lost 3 bases and the J segment 3 bases; nucleotides outside the gene matches: 6. Per germline, CDR1 MGHRA and CDR2 YSYEKL. Written as DNA, the CDR3 is TGCGCCAGCAGCCATAGACAGGGGAGGGACACTGAAGCTTTCTTT. This gives the protein CASSHRQGRDTEAFF.

The chain links TRBV11-2 to TRBJ2-2, with D possibly matching TRBD1 (6 bases). Looked up from germline, CDR1 is SGHAT and CDR2 is FQNNGV. The CDR3 consists of 16 residues. V dropped 6 bases and J dropped 7 bases, with 21 bases sitting between them. The DNA of the CDR3 is TGTGCCAGCAGTACCCTCGGAACAGGGTTGGGCGGGGAGCTGTTTTTT. This translates into CASSTLGTGLGGELFF.

This sequence joins TRBV4-1 and TRBJ2-7; 7 bases are shared with TRBD1. After removal of 4 bases from V and 8 bases from J, the junction contained 5 bases not matched to a gene. The CDR3 is 12 residues long. CDR1 MGHRA and CDR2 YSYEKL come from the germline V gene. The CDR3 is CASSPGDSQQYF. The CDR3 DNA reads TGCGCCAGCAGCCCTGGGGACAGCCAGCAGTACTTC.

This clonotype was observed many times. The gene calls are TRBV12-3 or TRBV12-4 and TRBJ2-5; D is perhaps TRBD2 (5 bases). The CDR3 extends over 14 amino acids. V dropped 2 bases and J dropped 5 bases, with 12 bases sitting between them. The CDR3 DNA reads TGTGCCAGCAGTTTACCTCCCGGGGTTGAGACCCAGTACTTC. This sequence encodes CASSLPPGVETQYF.